These 22 T cell receptor beta chains originate from one sample sequenced in a study of Ad26.COV2.S vaccination and SARS-CoV-2 variants. Produced via immunoSEQ multiplex PCR; TCRdb's table is partial and in-frame only. In the table there are roughly 380,000 clones, about 88% of which are singletons. Documented treatment: roughly 19 received Ad26.COV2.S at low or high dose, single or two shots; about 5 received placebo; per-sample allocation not given. Collection of the samples took place on day 63 after the first injection of vaccine or placebo. Here the sequenced sample was peripheral blood, taken in a trial of Ad26.COV2.S vaccine versus placebo. The receptors come from a person between 18 and 59 years old who received the Ad26.COV2.S COVID-19 vaccine or a placebo.

The chain combines TRBV25-1 with TRBJ2-1, with a tentative D call TRBD2 (6 bases). Germline V gene data show CDR1 as MGHDK and CDR2 as SYGVNS. The V end was cut by 4 bases, the J end by 4 bases, with 20 bases between. This CDR3 contains 17 residues. CDR3 in DNA: TGTGCCAGCAGTGCCTTCGGCGCGGGAACGTCTTACAATGAGCAGTTCTTC. Translating it yields CASSAFGAGTSYNEQFF.

V is TRBV6-2 or TRBV6-3 and J is TRBJ2-3, with 7 bases aligning to TRBD2. The CDR3 consists of 18 residues. The V segment lost 4 bases and the J segment 1 base; nucleotides outside the gene matches: 14. Germline V gene sequence: CDR1 MNHEY, CDR2 SVGEGT. CDR3 DNA sequence: TGTGCCAGCAGTTTCGAAGGGGAGGGCCCTAGTGGCACAGATACGCAGTATTTT. Encoded protein: CASSFEGEGPSGTDTQYF.

The CDR3 loop reads CASSKLTGSTDTQYF. The CDR3 DNA sequence: TGTGCCAGCAGCAAGTTGACAGGCAGCACAGATACGCAGTATTTT. This rearrangement joins TRBV7-2 to TRBJ2-3; a possible D gene is TRBD1 (6 bases). This CDR3 has 15 amino acids. Germline lookup yields CDR1 SGHTA and CDR2 FQGNSA. The V end was cut by 5 bases, the J end by 0 bases, with 12 bases between.

The J gene is TRBJ2-5, the V gene TRBV29-1, with TRBD2 matching 7 bases. This CDR3 is 13 amino acids long. Germline V gene lookup returns CDR1 SQVTM and CDR2 ANQGSEA. With V trimmed by 0 bases and J by 4 bases, 2 bases remained unmatched. The DNA for the CDR3 is TGCAGCGTTGAAGAGGGAGGGAGAGAGACCCAGTACTTC. Its protein is CSVEEGGRETQYF.

V gene TRBV11-2 combines with J gene TRBJ2-1, with 10 positions matching TRBD2. The CDR3 length is 15 residues. V shed 4 bases and J 6 bases; nucleotides not matched to a gene: 6. The germline V gene encodes CDR1 SGHAT and CDR2 FQNNGV. CDR3 in DNA: TGTGCCAGCAGCTCGAGCGGGGGGGCGTTCAATGAGCAGTTCTTC. Its translation: CASSSSGGAFNEQFF.

The chain carries TRBV12-5 and TRBJ2-3; 8 bases match TRBD2. Germline V gene data show CDR1 as LGHNT and CDR2 as FRNRAP. There are 15 residues in the CDR3. V shed 3 bases, J shed 1 base, and the junction held 3 bases outside the gene matches. CDR3 nucleotides: TGTGCTAGTGGTTTTCAGACTAGCGGCACAGATACGCAGTATTTT. Its protein is CASGFQTSGTDTQYF.

The chain links TRBV28 to TRBJ2-7, with D maybe TRBD2 (5 bases). There are 12 residues in the CDR3. Per the germline V gene, CDR1 is MDHEN and CDR2 is SYDVKM. Trimming removed 3 bases at V and 6 bases at J, with 9 bases between. This CDR3 is CASSLMRAEQYF. In DNA, the CDR3 is TGTGCCAGCAGTTTGATGCGGGCCGAGCAGTACTTC.

The genes are TRBV18 and TRBJ1-2; the D gene is possibly TRBD1 (5 bases). V shed 3 bases and J shed 6 bases, with 17 bases lying between them. This CDR3 is built from 15 residues. The germline gives CDR1 KGHSH, CDR2 LQKENI. The chain's CDR3 is CASSPWTSEVNGYTF. The CDR3 DNA follows: TGTGCCAGCTCACCGTGGACAAGCGAGGTGAATGGCTACACCTTC.

The chain combines TRBV24-1 with TRBJ2-7; a weak D match, TRBD2 (6 bases). V lost 7 bases and J 3 bases, leaving 27 bases between the germline ends. Per germline, CDR1 KGHDR and CDR2 SFDVKD. The CDR3 has 18 amino acids. Here the CDR3 DNA reads TGTGCCACCAGAAACAGGCAGGGACTCCCAGAAGATATCTACGAGCAGTACTTC. This encodes CATRNRQGLPEDIYEQYF.

This chain uses TRBV18 with TRBJ2-7, with D tentatively TRBD1 or TRBD2 (6 bases each). The CDR3 has 14 residues. The germline CDR1 and CDR2 sequences are KGHSH and LQKENI. V lost 3 bases, J lost 2 bases, and 11 bases lay in between. CDR3 nucleotide sequence: TGTGCCAGCTCACCGAAGAGGGGGGCCTACGAGCAGTACTTC. Translation gives CASSPKRGAYEQYF.

This clone is a singleton in its sample. The V and J genes are TRBV6-5 and TRBJ2-7, with D unclear. The germline V gene encodes CDR1 MNHEY and CDR2 SVGAGI. Trimming pared 2 bases from V and 1 base from J, leaving 9 bases between. This CDR3 is built from 14 residues. The CDR3 region has the DNA TGTGCCAGCAGTTACGCGGCAGCTTCCTACGAGCAGTACTTC. Protein: CASSYAAASYEQYF.

The gene calls are TRBV19 and TRBJ2-7, with D perhaps TRBD1 or TRBD2 (5 bases each). V was shortened by 1 base and J by 3 bases, with 10 bases between the two germline ends. Germline V gene sequence: CDR1 LNHDA, CDR2 SQIVND (reference sequence). The CDR3 spans 14 residues. CDR3 DNA: TGTGCCAGTAGTATAGGAGGGGAAAACTACGAGCAGTACTTC. It encodes CASSIGGENYEQYF.

The chain uses TRBV18 and TRBJ2-2, with D perhaps assigned TRBD1 or TRBD2 (6 bases each). Trimming pared 0 bases from V and 0 bases from J, leaving 8 bases between. Per germline, CDR1 KGHSH and CDR2 LQKENI. The CDR3 extends over 16 amino acids. CDR3 residues: CASSPPEGANTGELFF. The CDR3 DNA is TGTGCCAGCTCACCACCGGAGGGGGCGAACACCGGGGAGCTGTTTTTT.

CDR3 DNA sequence: TGTGCCAGCAGCTTGGGGCCAGGCGTGTACACTGAAGCTTTCTTT. It encodes CASSLGPGVYTEAFF. This rearrangement joins TRBV5-4 to TRBJ1-1; no firm D call. Per the germline V gene, CDR1 is SGHNT and CDR2 is YYREEE (reference sequence). The CDR3 is 15 amino acids. V lost 0 bases to trimming and J lost 3 bases, with 12 bases between them.

A word on this clone: The junction departs from germline at one end; a sequencing error may be responsible. The chain is built from TRBV27 and TRBJ2-1; 10 bases agree with TRBD2. This CDR3 is 12 amino acids long. CDR1 is MNHEY, CDR2 SMNVEV, per germline (reference sequence). CDR3 loop: CASSSSSGRAVF. For the CDR3, the DNA is TGTGCCAGCAGTTCATCCAGCGGGAGGGCCGTCTTC.

V usage is TRBV3-1 (or the pseudogene TRBV3-2) and J usage is TRBJ2-3; no clear D. Trimming took 0 bases from V and 0 from J, leaving 16 bases between them. Germline V lookup: CDR1 LGHDT, CDR2 YNNKEL (reference sequence). This CDR3 is built from 18 residues. CDR3 amino acids: CASSQERTGCTSTDTQYF. The CDR3 coding sequence is TGTGCCAGCAGCCAAGAAAGAACCGGGTGTACTAGCACAGATACGCAGTATTTT.

The chain carries TRBV15 and TRBJ1-4; no definite D call. This CDR3 region has 15 residues. V lost 0 bases to trimming and J lost 0 bases, with 5 bases between them. Germline V gene lookup returns CDR1 LNHNV and CDR2 YYDKDF (reference sequence). CDR3 loop: CATSRDFATNEKLFF. CDR3 DNA: TGTGCCACCAGCAGAGATTTCGCAACTAATGAAAAACTGTTTTTT.

The genes are TRBV6-5 and TRBJ1-1; 7 nucleotides agree with TRBD1. The germline V gene has CDR1 MNHEY and CDR2 SVGAGI. The CDR3 contains 15 residues. Losses at the gene ends were 0 bases for V and 0 bases for J; bases not matched to a gene: 1. CDR3 nucleotides: TGTGCCAGCAGTTACTCGGGACAGATGAACACTGAAGCTTTCTTT. It codes for CASSYSGQMNTEAFF.

V is TRBV28 and J is TRBJ2-7; TRBD1 is a possible D gene (6 bases). Germline V lookup: CDR1 MDHEN, CDR2 SYDVKM. V gave up 6 bases and J gave up 2 bases, with 14 bases separating them. The CDR3 sequence is 14 residues long. CDR3 DNA sequence: TGTGCCAGCAGCTACAGGGACCCCCCCTACGAGCAGTACTTC. Its protein is CASSYRDPPYEQYF.

This clone was counted once. The CDR3 loop is CASSTRTGALSGANVLTF. DNA for the CDR3: TGCGCCAGCAGCACTCGGACAGGGGCCCTGTCCGGGGCCAACGTCCTGACTTTC. This chain links TRBV5-1 with TRBJ2-6, with TRBD1 identical over 9 bases. CDR1 is SGHRS, CDR2 YFSETQ, per germline. The CDR3 runs to 18 residues. The V gene end was trimmed by 4 bases and the J gene end by 4 bases; junction bases not matched to a gene: 12.

This clone was found once. V is TRBV3-1 (or the pseudogene TRBV3-2) and J is TRBJ1-1; 11 bases line up with TRBD1. CDR1 is LGHDT and CDR2 is YNNKEL in the germline V gene (reference sequence). Unmatched junction bases numbered 6, after V lost 4 bases and J lost 5 bases. The CDR3 length is 15 residues. CDR3 DNA sequence: TGTGCCAGCAGCCGAGGGACAGGGGGTAAAACTGAAGCTTTCTTT. Translating gives CASSRGTGGKTEAFF.

The chain has TRBV7-8 and TRBJ2-7; perhaps TRBD1 as D (5 bases). The V end lost 5 bases, the J end lost 3 bases, and 17 bases lay between the germline ends. This CDR3 spans 15 amino acids. The germline CDR1 and CDR2 sequences are SGHVS and FQNEAQ. CDR3 protein: CASSPRPGLGYEQYF. CDR3 coding DNA: TGTGCCAGCAGCCCGAGACCAGGGTTGGGCTACGAGCAGTACTTC.